Following are 6 T cell receptor beta chains from one sample sequenced in a study of blood T cell repertoires in COVID-19. Using immunoSEQ multiplex PCR, the repertoire was profiled, and TCRdb retains in-frame clones only, with some absent. The sample lists roughly 130,000 clones, about 88% occurring once. Sequenced input: peripheral blood. These receptors were obtained from a man between 60 and 75 years old with COVID-19, enrolled during active disease.

This clone was found a few times. CDR3: CASGSGGSPYEQYF. Here the CDR3 DNA reads TGTGCCAGCGGTTCGGGGGGCAGTCCCTACGAGCAGTACTTC. J is TRBJ2-7 and V is TRBV7-2; tentatively, D is TRBD2 (7 bases). V lost 8 bases, J lost 2 bases, and 16 bases lay in between. The CDR3 has 14 residues. The germline V gene has CDR1 SGHTA and CDR2 FQGNSA.

This chain joins TRBV4-1 and TRBJ2-1; tentatively, D is TRBD1 (5 bases). The CDR3 is 16 amino acids. The V gene's germline CDR1 is MGHRA and CDR2 YSYEKL. Trimming shortened V by 0 bases and J by 4 bases, and 13 bases separated the two germline ends. The CDR3 DNA sequence: TGCGCCAGCAGCCAAGAGGTGGACAATTTATACAATGAGCAGTTCTTC. It yields the protein CASSQEVDNLYNEQFF.

The chain couples TRBV5-4 to TRBJ1-1; D gene uncertain. This CDR3 has 14 amino acids. Germline V gene sequence: CDR1 SGHNT, CDR2 YYREEE (reference sequence). The V end lost 5 bases, the J end lost 2 bases, and 13 bases lay between the germline ends. Here the CDR3 DNA reads TGTGCCAGCAGACCTGAGCTACGAAACACTGAAGCTTTCTTT. Translated, it gives CASRPELRNTEAFF.

V usage is TRBV6-2 or TRBV6-3 and J usage is TRBJ1-2, with 8 bases lining up with TRBD1. Germline assignment: CDR1 MNHEY and CDR2 SVGEGT. Trimming removed 0 bases from V and 8 bases from J; junction bases left unmatched: 14. This CDR3 spans 17 amino acids. The CDR3 DNA sequence: TGTGCCAGCAGTTACTCGGAGAGGACAGGGAGCCTGGGAGGCTACACCTTC. It yields the protein CASSYSERTGSLGGYTF.

This chain uses TRBV6-4 with TRBJ1-1, with no clear D. The V end was cut by 2 bases, the J end by 1 base, with 5 bases between. The CDR3 has 13 amino acids. CDR1 is MRHNA, CDR2 SNTAGT, per germline. This CDR3 reads CASSDEGNTEAFF. The CDR3 DNA reads as TGTGCCAGCAGTGACGAGGGGAACACTGAAGCTTTCTTT.

The rearrangement joins TRBV7-2 to TRBJ1-2, with a tentative D call TRBD1 (6 bases). The length of the CDR3 is 15 residues. Trimming pared 4 bases from V and 8 bases from J, leaving 20 bases between. Germline assignment: CDR1 SGHTA and CDR2 FQGNSA. The CDR3 coding sequence is TGTGCCAGCAGCTCCCAACAGGGTGGAGTCTCCGGCTACACCTTC. Residues: CASSSQQGGVSGYTF.